The subject of this entry is one TCR beta chain. Other nucleotide sequences from this sample produce the same CDR3. The sample belongs to a study of blood T cell repertoires in COVID-19. Study background: Whether acute or convalescent, the COVID-19 samples came from the United States, Italy and Spain. T cells, B-cell-depleted T cells, or PBMCs supplied cDNA or gDNA.

Source study methods: Estimates of nucleated cell counts were drawn from the amplification of reference gene primers. The method was immunoSEQ multiplex PCR; TCRdb's version includes in-frame clones alone and lacks a portion of them. For V, J and clone size, that table is used; D and trimming come from the DNA. Here the sample spans over 70,000 clones, roughly four fifths being singletons. The sequence was collected from a man in his sixties with acute or convalescent COVID-19. The sequenced material came from peripheral blood.

The CDR3 region is CASSLSGSGLERLFF. DNA of the CDR3: TGTGCCAGCAGCTTATCGGGGTCAGGACTAGAGCGGCTGTTTTTT. V is TRBV7-2 and J is TRBJ2-2; 7 bases fit TRBD2. Trimming cost V 2 bases and J 13 bases; bases outside gene matches: 13. From germline, CDR1 is SGHTA and CDR2 FQGNSA. This CDR3 is built from 15 residues.